What follows is one T cell receptor (beta chain) and its context. No antigen is known for it. These data belong to a study of cytomegalovirus exposure and HLA in healthy donors. The PCR made use of 60 Vbeta and 13 Jbeta primers. TCRdb's table, derived via immunoSEQ multiplex PCR, lists solely in-frame clones and lacks some. Among tens of thousands of clones, 55% to 80% were seen once, and the ten largest hold 9.5% to 13%. Germline V gives CDR1 SGHKS, CDR2 YYEKEE (reference sequence). The CDR3 spans 15 residues. With V trimmed by 3 bases and J by 8 bases, 8 bases remained unmatched. Points from the study as a whole: Both high specificity and high sensitivity reportedly marked the classifier's diagnosis of cytomegalovirus status.

The source material was PBMCs. The J gene is TRBJ1-4, the V gene TRBV5-5; 9 bases line up with TRBD1. This TCR was recovered from a man aged 35-49 years in good health and CMV-seropositive. In DNA, the CDR3 is TGTGCCAGCAGCTCCAGGACAGGGGTGGAAGAAAAACTGTTTTTT. It is translated as CASSSRTGVEEKLFF.